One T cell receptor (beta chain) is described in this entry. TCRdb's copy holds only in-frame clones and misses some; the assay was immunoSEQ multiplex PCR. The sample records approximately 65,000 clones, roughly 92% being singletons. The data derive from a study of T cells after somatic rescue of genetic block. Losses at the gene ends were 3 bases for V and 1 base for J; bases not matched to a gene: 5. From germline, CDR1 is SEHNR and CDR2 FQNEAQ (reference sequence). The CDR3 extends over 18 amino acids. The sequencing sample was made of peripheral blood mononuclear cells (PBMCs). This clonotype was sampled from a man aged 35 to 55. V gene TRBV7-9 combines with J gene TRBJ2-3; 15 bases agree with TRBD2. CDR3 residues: CASSFGLAGGYGTDTQYF. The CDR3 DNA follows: TGTGCCAGCAGCTTCGGACTAGCGGGAGGGTATGGCACAGATACGCAGTATTTT.